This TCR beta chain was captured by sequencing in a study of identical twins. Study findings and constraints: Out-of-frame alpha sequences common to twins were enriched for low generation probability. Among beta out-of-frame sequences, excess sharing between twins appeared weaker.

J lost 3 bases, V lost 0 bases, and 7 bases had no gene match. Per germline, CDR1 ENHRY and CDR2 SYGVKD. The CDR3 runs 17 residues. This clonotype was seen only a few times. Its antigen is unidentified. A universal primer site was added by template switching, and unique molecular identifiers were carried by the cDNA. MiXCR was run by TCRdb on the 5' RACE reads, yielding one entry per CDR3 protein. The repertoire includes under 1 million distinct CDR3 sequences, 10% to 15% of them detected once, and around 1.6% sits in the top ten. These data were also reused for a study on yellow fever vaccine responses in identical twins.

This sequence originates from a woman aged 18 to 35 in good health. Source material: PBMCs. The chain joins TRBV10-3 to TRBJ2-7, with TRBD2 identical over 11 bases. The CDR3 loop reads CAISESTTSGSNYEQYF. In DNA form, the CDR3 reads TGTGCCATCAGTGAGTCGACTACTAGCGGGAGCAACTACGAGCAGTACTTC.